This record covers a single T cell receptor (beta chain). What it recognizes is unknown. The sample comes from a study of cytomegalovirus exposure and HLA in healthy donors. Study results and limitations: In vitro data verified a few CMV-associated chains as specific for CMV antigens. Cytomegalovirus status, reportedly, was diagnosed with high specificity and sensitivity by the classifier.

Profiling relied on immunoSEQ multiplex PCR, and the TCRdb table lists in-frame clones only, not all of them. Among around 90,000 clones listed, almost 85% were seen once. The V segment lost 3 bases and the J segment 3 bases; nucleotides outside the gene matches: 6. CDR3 length equals 15 residues. The V gene's germline CDR1 is SGHNT and CDR2 YYREEE (reference sequence). The source is a woman aged 18-35 years in good health and CMV-seropositive. This sequence joins TRBV5-4 and TRBJ2-1; 7 bases map to TRBD1. Material: PBMCs. The CDR3 bases are TGTGCCAGCAGCTGGGGGACAGACTTCTACAATGAGCAGTTCTTC. It is translated as CASSWGTDFYNEQFF.